This T cell receptor beta chain was observed in a study of shared clonotypes between healthy human individuals. The assay was immunoSEQ multiplex PCR, and TCRdb's table has in-frame clones only and misses some. The table lists more than 2,000,000 clones, about 92% of them singletons. V lost 4 bases and J lost 4; bases outside the gene matches: 5. The CDR3 spans 14 residues. Germline CDR1 reads SGHRS; CDR2 reads YFSETQ. The chain joins TRBV5-1 to TRBJ1-5; 7 bases align to TRBD1. The clonotype comes from a man aged 18 to 30 in good health. Some clones in this sample may be carry-over from other donors' samples. The sample was naive CD4+ T cells from PBMCs. Specified subset: CD45RA+ positively selected. The CDR3: CASSPTGLNQPQHF. The CDR3 DNA is TGCGCCAGCAGCCCGACAGGGCTTAATCAGCCCCAGCATTTT.